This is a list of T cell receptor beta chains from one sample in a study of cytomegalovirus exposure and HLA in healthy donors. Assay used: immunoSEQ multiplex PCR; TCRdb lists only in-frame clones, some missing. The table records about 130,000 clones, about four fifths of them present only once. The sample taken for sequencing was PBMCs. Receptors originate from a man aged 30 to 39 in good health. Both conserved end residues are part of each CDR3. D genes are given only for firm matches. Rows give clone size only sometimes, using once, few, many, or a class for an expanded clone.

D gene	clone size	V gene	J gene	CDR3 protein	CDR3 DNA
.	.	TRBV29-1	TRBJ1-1	CSVGTTDGLATEAFF	TGCAGCGTGGGGACTACGGACGGCTTAGCCACTGAAGCTTTCTTT
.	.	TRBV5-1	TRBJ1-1	CASSQAGANTEAFF	TGCGCCAGCAGTCAAGCTGGTGCTAACACTGAAGCTTTCTTT
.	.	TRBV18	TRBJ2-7	CASSPQGFAYEQYF	TGTGCCAGCTCACCCCAGGGTTTCGCTTACGAGCAGTACTTC
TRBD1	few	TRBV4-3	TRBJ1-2	CASSAGTGGYGYTF	TGCGCCAGCAGCGCCGGGACAGGGGGCTATGGCTACACCTTC
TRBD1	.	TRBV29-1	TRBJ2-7	CSVVGTGSSYEQYF	TGCAGCGTTGTTGGGACAGGCAGCTCCTACGAGCAGTACTTC
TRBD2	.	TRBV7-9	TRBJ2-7	CASSSRLAGGLAGEQYF	TGTGCCAGCAGCTCCAGACTAGCGGGAGGGCTGGCCGGCGAGCAGTACTTC
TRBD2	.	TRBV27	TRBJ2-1	CASLTSGRGGNEQFF	TGTGCCAGCCTTACTAGCGGGAGGGGAGGCAATGAGCAGTTCTTC
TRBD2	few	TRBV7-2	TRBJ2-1	CASSGARLAGSYNEQFF	TGTGCCAGCAGCGGAGCAAGACTAGCGGGATCATACAATGAGCAGTTCTTC
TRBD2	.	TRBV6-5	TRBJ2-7	CASRPASGSEQYF	TGTGCCAGCAGGCCCGCTAGCGGGAGCGAGCAGTACTTC
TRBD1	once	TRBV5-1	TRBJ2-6	CASSSTGSSGANVLTF	TGCGCCAGCAGCTCGACAGGGAGCTCTGGGGCCAACGTCCTGACTTTC
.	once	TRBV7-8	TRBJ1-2	CASSYGGAGGYTF	TGTGCCAGCAGCTATGGAGGGGCCGGGGGCTACACCTTC
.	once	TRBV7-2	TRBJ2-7	CASSLEVRGAYEQYF	TGTGCCAGCAGCTTAGAGGTCAGAGGAGCATACGAGCAGTACTTC
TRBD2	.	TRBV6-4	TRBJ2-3	CASSETSGRSTDTQYF	TGTGCCAGCAGTGAGACTAGCGGGAGGAGTACAGATACGCAGTATTTT